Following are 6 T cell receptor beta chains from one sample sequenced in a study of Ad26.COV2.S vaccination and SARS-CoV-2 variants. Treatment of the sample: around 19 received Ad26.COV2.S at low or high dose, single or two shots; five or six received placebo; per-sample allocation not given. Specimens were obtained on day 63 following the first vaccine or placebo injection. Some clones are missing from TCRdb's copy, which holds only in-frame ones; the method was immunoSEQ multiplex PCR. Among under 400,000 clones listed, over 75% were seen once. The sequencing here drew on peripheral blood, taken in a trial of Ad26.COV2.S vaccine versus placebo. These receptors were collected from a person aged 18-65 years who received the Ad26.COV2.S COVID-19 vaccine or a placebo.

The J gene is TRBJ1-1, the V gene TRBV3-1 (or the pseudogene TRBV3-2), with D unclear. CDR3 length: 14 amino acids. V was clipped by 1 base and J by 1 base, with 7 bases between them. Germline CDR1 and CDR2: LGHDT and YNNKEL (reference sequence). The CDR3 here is CASSQVPENTEAFF. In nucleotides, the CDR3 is TGTGCCAGCAGCCAAGTCCCCGAGAACACTGAAGCTTTCTTT.

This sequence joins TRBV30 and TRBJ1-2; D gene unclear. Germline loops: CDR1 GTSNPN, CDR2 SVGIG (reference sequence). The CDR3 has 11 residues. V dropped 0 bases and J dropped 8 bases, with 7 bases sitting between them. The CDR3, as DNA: TGTGCCTGGAGTGTACAGCTGGGCTACACCTTC. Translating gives CAWSVQLGYTF.

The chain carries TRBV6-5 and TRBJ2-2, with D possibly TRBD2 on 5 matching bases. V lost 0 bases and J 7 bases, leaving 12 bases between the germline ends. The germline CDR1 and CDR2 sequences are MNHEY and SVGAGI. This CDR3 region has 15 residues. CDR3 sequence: CASSYSKAGLGELFF. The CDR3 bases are TGTGCCAGCAGTTACTCCAAGGCGGGCCTCGGGGAGCTGTTTTTT.

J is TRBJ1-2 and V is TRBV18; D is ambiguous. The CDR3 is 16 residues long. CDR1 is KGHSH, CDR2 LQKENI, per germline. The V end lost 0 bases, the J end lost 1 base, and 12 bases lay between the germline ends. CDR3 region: CASSPPPLRDNYGYTF. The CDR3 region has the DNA TGTGCCAGCTCACCACCCCCCCTGAGGGATAACTATGGCTACACCTTC.

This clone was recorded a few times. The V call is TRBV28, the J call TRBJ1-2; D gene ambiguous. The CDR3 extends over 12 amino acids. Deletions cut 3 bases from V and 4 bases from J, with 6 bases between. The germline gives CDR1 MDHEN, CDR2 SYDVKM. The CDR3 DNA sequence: TGTGCCAGCAGTTTTGAGGGCTATGGCTACACCTTC. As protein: CASSFEGYGYTF.

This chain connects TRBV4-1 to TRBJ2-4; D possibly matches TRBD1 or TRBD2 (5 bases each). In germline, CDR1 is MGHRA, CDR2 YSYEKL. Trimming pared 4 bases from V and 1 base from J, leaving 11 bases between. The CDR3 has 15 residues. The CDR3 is CASSLLGVAKNIQYF. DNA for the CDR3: TGCGCCAGCAGCCTACTAGGGGTGGCCAAAAACATTCAGTACTTC.